Listed here are 18 T cell receptor beta chains from one sample, sequenced in a study of blood T cell repertoires in COVID-19. Measured with immunoSEQ multiplex PCR; TCRdb has only the in-frame clones, and not every one. In the table there are more than 350,000 clones, approximately 87% of which are singletons. Sequencing input: PBMCs or T cells enriched from blood (not recorded which). The receptors here all came from a woman in her forties or fifties who had recovered from COVID-19.

V gene TRBV10-3 combines with J gene TRBJ2-5; possibly TRBD2 for D (5 bases). V dropped 6 bases and J dropped 5 bases, with 16 bases sitting between them. The CDR3 totals 14 residues. Per germline, CDR1 ENHRY and CDR2 SYGVKD. In DNA form, the CDR3 reads TGTGCCATCAGGACTATCGTAGTCCAGGAGACCCAGTACTTC. This encodes CAIRTIVVQETQYF.

This rearrangement joins TRBV28 to TRBJ1-4; 7 bases match TRBD1. The CDR3 runs to 15 residues. CDR1 is MDHEN and CDR2 is SYDVKM in the germline V gene. J lost 8 bases, V lost 5 bases, and 11 bases had no gene match. The CDR3 spells CASSPVRDRGEKLFF. The CDR3 nucleotides are TGTGCCAGCAGTCCCGTCCGGGACAGAGGGGAAAAACTGTTTTTT.

The V call is TRBV7-9, the J call TRBJ1-2; no clear D gene. The CDR3 is made up of 15 amino acids. CDR1 SEHNR and CDR2 FQNEAQ come from the germline V gene (reference sequence). The ends were cut back, 1 base at V and 0 bases at J, with 9 bases in the middle. The DNA of the CDR3 is TGTGCCAGCAGCTTAGTAACGCTAGCTAACTATGGCTACACCTTC. This sequence encodes CASSLVTLANYGYTF.

The chain recombines TRBV19 with TRBJ1-4; D ambiguous. The ends were cut back, 4 bases at V and 7 bases at J, with 13 bases in the middle. In germline, CDR1 is LNHDA, CDR2 SQIVND (reference sequence). The CDR3 loop spans 14 amino acids. This CDR3 reads CASSRVQSTEKLFF. CDR3 bases: TGTGCCAGTAGTAGAGTACAGTCAACTGAAAAACTGTTTTTT.

The gene calls are TRBV7-8 and TRBJ1-2; 9 bases align to TRBD1. The germline gives CDR1 SGHVS, CDR2 FQNEAQ. The CDR3 covers 13 residues. V gave up 4 bases and J gave up 5 bases; unmatched junction bases: 2. The CDR3 region has the DNA TGTGCCAGCAGCTCGGACAGGGGTTATGGCTACACCTTC. Encoded protein: CASSSDRGYGYTF.

The chain recombines TRBV3-1 (or the pseudogene TRBV3-2) with TRBJ2-1, with a weak D call TRBD1 (5 bases). V was trimmed by 1 base and J by 9 bases, leaving 16 bases between them. This CDR3 comprises 15 residues. The V gene's germline CDR1 is LGHDT and CDR2 YNNKEL (reference sequence). CDR3 nucleotides: TGTGCCAGCAGCCAAGCACCCAGGGATGAAGGTGAGCAGTTCTTC. Amino acids: CASSQAPRDEGEQFF.

The gene calls are TRBV7-2 and TRBJ1-6, with TRBD1 as a possible D gene (5 bases). V lost 1 base, J lost 7 bases, and 11 bases lay in between. Per germline, CDR1 SGHTA and CDR2 FQGNSA. The CDR3 runs 15 residues. This CDR3 reads CASSLGQSSNSPLHF. The CDR3, as DNA: TGTGCCAGCAGCTTAGGACAGTCGTCAAATTCACCCCTCCACTTT.

V and J are TRBV24-1 and TRBJ2-3, with 8 nucleotides matching TRBD1. Per germline, CDR1 KGHDR and CDR2 SFDVKD. V trimming: 10 bases; J trimming: 3 bases; junction bases outside the gene matches: 5. CDR3 length: 13 residues. CDR3 in DNA: TGTGCCACTATGACAGGGGAGACAGATACGCAGTATTTT. It encodes CATMTGETDTQYF.

V gene TRBV27 combines with J gene TRBJ2-7, with D possibly TRBD1 on 6 matching bases. The germline V gene has CDR1 MNHEY and CDR2 SMNVEV (reference sequence). Trimming shortened V by 8 bases and J by 2 bases, and 16 bases separated the two germline ends. This CDR3 contains 14 residues. The CDR3 loop reads CASANGDRPYEQYF. The CDR3 bases are TGTGCCAGCGCGAATGGAGACAGGCCCTACGAGCAGTACTTC.

This chain uses TRBV15 with TRBJ2-2; TRBD2 matches 9 bases. The CDR3 is 15 residues long. The trim removed 0 bases at V and 6 bases at J, leaving 2 bases unmatched. In germline, CDR1 is LNHNV, CDR2 YYDKDF (reference sequence). The CDR3 is CATSRDSGGSGELFF. The CDR3 nucleotides are TGTGCCACCAGCAGAGATAGCGGGGGATCCGGGGAGCTGTTTTTT. Drawing the rest from reference TRBV15 and TRBJ2-2, the complete variable domain is DAMVIQNPRYQVTQFGKPVTLSCSQTLNHNVMYWYQQKSSQAPKLLFHYYDKDFNNEADTPDNFQSRRPNTSFCFLDIRSPGLGDTAMYLCATSRDSGGSGELFFGEGSRLTVL.

The chain couples TRBV6-5 to TRBJ1-2; 10 bases line up with TRBD1. The CDR3 consists of 13 residues. Germline V lookup: CDR1 MNHEY, CDR2 SVGAGI. The V segment lost 6 bases and the J segment 6 bases; nucleotides outside the gene matches: 4. This CDR3 is CASRRQGADGYTF. As DNA, the CDR3 is TGTGCCAGCAGGAGACAGGGGGCGGATGGCTACACCTTC.

The chain joins TRBV3-1 (or the pseudogene TRBV3-2) to TRBJ1-5; D is possibly TRBD1 (6 bases). The V end was cut by 4 bases, the J end by 1 base, with 11 bases between. Germline lookup yields CDR1 LGHDT and CDR2 YNNKEL (reference sequence). The CDR3 is 15 residues long. The CDR3 DNA sequence: TGTGCCAGCAGCCGGGGGGGCGCGAGCAATCAGCCCCAGCATTTT. Translated, it gives CASSRGGASNQPQHF.

This chain connects TRBV7-2 to TRBJ2-2; TRBD1 matches 7 bases. This CDR3 contains 14 residues. Germline CDR1 reads SGHTA; CDR2 reads FQGNSA. Trimming removed 5 bases from V and 6 bases from J; junction bases left unmatched: 6. CDR3: CASSPRQGPGELFF. In DNA form, the CDR3 reads TGTGCCAGCAGCCCGCGACAGGGCCCCGGGGAGCTGTTTTTT.

The V gene is TRBV27, the J gene TRBJ2-1, with TRBD2 matching over 11 bases. This CDR3 has 15 residues. CDR1 and CDR2 from the germline V gene are MNHEY and SMNVEV (reference sequence). The trim removed 5 bases at V and 7 bases at J, leaving 7 bases unmatched. CDR3 nucleotides: TGTGCCAGCAGTCTCCTTAGCGGGGGGGCTAATGAGCAGTTCTTC. Its protein is CASSLLSGGANEQFF.

The CDR3 here is CASSPGTTSTDTQYF. CDR3 nucleotides: TGTGCCAGTAGTCCCGGGACTACAAGCACAGATACGCAGTATTTT. This sequence joins TRBV19 and TRBJ2-3, with 7 bases matching TRBD2. Germline assignment: CDR1 LNHDA and CDR2 SQIVND (reference sequence). The CDR3 runs to 15 residues. The V gene end was trimmed by 5 bases and the J gene end by 0 bases; junction bases not matched to a gene: 5.

The rearrangement links TRBV15 to TRBJ2-3, with 7 bases identical to TRBD1. The CDR3 totals 16 residues. Trimming removed 2 bases from V and 2 bases from J; junction bases left unmatched: 7. Germline V gene lookup returns CDR1 LNHNV and CDR2 YYDKDF (reference sequence). The CDR3 spells CATSRLTGALTDTQYF. Written as DNA, the CDR3 is TGTGCCACCAGCAGATTAACAGGGGCCCTCACAGATACGCAGTATTTT.

As DNA, the CDR3 is TGTGCCAGTTTTACAGGGGGCGTCTTGGGGAACACTGAAGCTTTCTTT. Its protein product is CASFTGGVLGNTEAFF. V usage is TRBV19 and J usage is TRBJ1-1, with 9 nucleotides matching TRBD1. Germline V CDR1 and CDR2: LNHDA, SQIVND (reference sequence). This CDR3 has 16 residues. The J segment lost 1 base and the V segment lost 8 bases, leaving 11 bases of the junction unmatched.

V is TRBV3-1 (or the pseudogene TRBV3-2) and J is TRBJ1-5; a weak D match, TRBD1 (5 bases). Trimming removed 0 bases from V and 7 bases from J, with 13 bases in between. The germline CDR1 and CDR2 sequences are LGHDT and YNNKEL (reference sequence). There are 15 residues in the CDR3. CDR3 in amino acids: CASSQDSGQGQPQHF. The CDR3 DNA sequence: TGTGCCAGCAGCCAAGATTCAGGGCAAGGACAGCCCCAGCATTTT.